This T cell receptor beta chain was recovered during a study of cytomegalovirus exposure and HLA in healthy donors. Study background: The approximately 710 first-cohort repertoires and the approximately 110 validation repertoires shared the same platform, a later analysis reported. Findings and caveats of the study: It was found in a later analysis that first-cohort TCR clusters tended to co-occur in the 120 validation repertoires. Among the CMV-associated chains, a few were confirmed in vitro as specific for CMV antigens.

A remark on this clone: The antigen is undetermined.

The germline CDR1 and CDR2 sequences are SGHRS and YFSETQ. V shed 0 bases and J 0 bases; nucleotides not matched to a gene: 3. The CDR3 spans 17 residues. TCRdb's table, derived via immunoSEQ multiplex PCR, lists solely in-frame clones and lacks some. The sample comprises about 180,000 clones, about 83% of which are singletons, and about 1.5% rests with the top ten. This chain uses TRBV5-1 with TRBJ1-2, with 12 bases lining up with TRBD1. The sample taken for sequencing was PBMCs. This sequence was found in a woman in her 30s in good health and CMV-seronegative. The CDR3 loop is CASSLDGTGGANYGYTF. The CDR3 DNA sequence: TGCGCCAGCAGCTTGGATGGGACAGGGGGCGCTAACTATGGCTACACCTTC.